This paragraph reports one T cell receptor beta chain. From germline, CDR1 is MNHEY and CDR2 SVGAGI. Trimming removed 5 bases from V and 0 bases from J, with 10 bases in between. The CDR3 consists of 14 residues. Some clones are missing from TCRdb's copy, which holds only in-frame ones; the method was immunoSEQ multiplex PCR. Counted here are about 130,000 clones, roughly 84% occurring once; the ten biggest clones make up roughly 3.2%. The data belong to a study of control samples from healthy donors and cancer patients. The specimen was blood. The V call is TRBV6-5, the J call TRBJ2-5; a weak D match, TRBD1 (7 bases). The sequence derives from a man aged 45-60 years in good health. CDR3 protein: CASSQGGYQETQYF. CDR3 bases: TGTGCCAGCAGTCAGGGGGGATACCAAGAGACCCAGTACTTC.